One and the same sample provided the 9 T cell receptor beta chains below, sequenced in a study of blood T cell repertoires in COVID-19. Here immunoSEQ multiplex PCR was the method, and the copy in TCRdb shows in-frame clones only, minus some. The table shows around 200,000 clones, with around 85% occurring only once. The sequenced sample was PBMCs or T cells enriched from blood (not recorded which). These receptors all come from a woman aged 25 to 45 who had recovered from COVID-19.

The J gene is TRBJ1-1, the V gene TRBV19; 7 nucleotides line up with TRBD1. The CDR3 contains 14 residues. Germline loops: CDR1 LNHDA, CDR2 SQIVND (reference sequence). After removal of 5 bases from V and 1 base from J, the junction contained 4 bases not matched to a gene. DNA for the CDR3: TGTGCCAGTAGTGTGACAGGGAAGAACACTGAAGCTTTCTTT. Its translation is CASSVTGKNTEAFF.

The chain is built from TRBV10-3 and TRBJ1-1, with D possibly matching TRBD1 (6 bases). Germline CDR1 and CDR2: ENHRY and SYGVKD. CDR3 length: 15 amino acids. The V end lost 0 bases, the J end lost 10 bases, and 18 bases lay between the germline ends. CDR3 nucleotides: TGTGCCATCAGTGAGTCAAAGACCCGGGACAAGGTAGCTTTCTTT. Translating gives CAISESKTRDKVAFF.

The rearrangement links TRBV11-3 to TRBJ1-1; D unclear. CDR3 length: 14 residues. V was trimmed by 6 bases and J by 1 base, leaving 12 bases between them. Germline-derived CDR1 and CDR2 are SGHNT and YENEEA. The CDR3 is CASSPDTSNTEAFF. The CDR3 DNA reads TGTGCCAGCAGTCCCGACACGTCGAACACTGAAGCTTTCTTT.

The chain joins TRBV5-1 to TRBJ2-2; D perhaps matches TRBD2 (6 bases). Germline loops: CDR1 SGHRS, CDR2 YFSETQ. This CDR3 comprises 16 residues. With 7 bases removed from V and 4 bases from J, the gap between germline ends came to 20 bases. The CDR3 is CASRYRGAGSTGELFF. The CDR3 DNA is TGCGCCAGCCGATACCGCGGGGCGGGGAGCACCGGGGAGCTGTTTTTT.

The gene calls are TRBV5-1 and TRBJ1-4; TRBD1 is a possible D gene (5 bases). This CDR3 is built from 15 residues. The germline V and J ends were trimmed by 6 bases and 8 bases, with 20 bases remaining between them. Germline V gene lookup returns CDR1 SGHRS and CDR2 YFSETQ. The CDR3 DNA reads TGCGCCAGCACCATTACGCCGGGACTGGGGGAAAAACTGTTTTTT. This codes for CASTITPGLGEKLFF.

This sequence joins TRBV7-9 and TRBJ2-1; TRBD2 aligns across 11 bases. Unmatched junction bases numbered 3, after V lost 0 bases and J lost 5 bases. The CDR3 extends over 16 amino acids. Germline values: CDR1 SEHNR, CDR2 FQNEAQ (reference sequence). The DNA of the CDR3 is TGTGCCAGCAGCTTAGCTCCGGGACTAGCGGACAATGAGCAGTTCTTC. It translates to CASSLAPGLADNEQFF.

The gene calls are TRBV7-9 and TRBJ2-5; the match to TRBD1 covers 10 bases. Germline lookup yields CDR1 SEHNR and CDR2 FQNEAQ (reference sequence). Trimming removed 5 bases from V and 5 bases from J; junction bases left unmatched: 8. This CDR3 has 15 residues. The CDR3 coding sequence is TGTGCCAGCAGCCCGACAGGGGGCCGTGGGGAGACCCAGTACTTC. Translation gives CASSPTGGRGETQYF.

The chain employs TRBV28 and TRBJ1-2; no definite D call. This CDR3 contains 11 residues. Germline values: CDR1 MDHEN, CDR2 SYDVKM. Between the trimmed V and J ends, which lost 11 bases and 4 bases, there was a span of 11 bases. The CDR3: CASLEGYGYTF. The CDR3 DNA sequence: TGTGCCTCCCTTGAGGGCTATGGCTACACCTTC.

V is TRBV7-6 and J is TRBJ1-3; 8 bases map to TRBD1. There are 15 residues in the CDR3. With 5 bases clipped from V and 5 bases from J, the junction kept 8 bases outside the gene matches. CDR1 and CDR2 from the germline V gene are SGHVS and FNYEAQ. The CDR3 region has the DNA TGTGCCAGCAGCGCCCGACAGGGGTTAAGAAACACCATATATTTT. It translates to CASSARQGLRNTIYF.